The next 11 T cell receptor beta chains were all read from a single sample in a study of shared clonotypes between healthy human individuals (dated by TCRdb to about 2020). The library was built by means of the immunoSEQ multiplex PCR assay. Imported from immuneACCESS, the table was reduced by TCRdb to in-frame sequences with V and J called. These copies leave out some clones; in studies compared against another copy, an unresolved V gene accounts for under half, and the cause of the remainder is not known. For this sample there are hundreds of thousands of clones; under 80% appear just once. The top ten clonotypes cover 1.5% to 2% of the sample. Sequencing used memory CD4+ T cells sorted from blood. What the cell subset or site label conveys for this sample: CD45RA-negative fraction. The receptors shown here come from a woman under 40 in good health.

This sequence joins TRBV5-4 and TRBJ2-4, with TRBD2 identical over 9 bases. The CDR3 runs 19 residues. V trimming: 4 bases; J trimming: 0 bases; junction bases outside the gene matches: 14. Germline CDR1 and CDR2: SGHNT and YYREEE (reference sequence). The CDR3 loop reads CASSPHGLAGPLAKNIQYF. The CDR3 nucleotides read TGTGCCAGCAGCCCCCATGGGCTAGCGGGACCACTAGCCAAAAACATTCAGTACTTC.

The J gene is TRBJ1-2, the V gene TRBV2; possible D gene TRBD1, 5 bases. The germline gives CDR1 SNHLY, CDR2 FYNNEI. V lost 8 bases to trimming and J lost 3 bases, with 13 bases between them. CDR3 length equals 13 residues. In nucleotides, the CDR3 is TGTGCCAGCGGGACTCCCGGACACTATGGCTACACCTTC. Translation gives CASGTPGHYGYTF.

The chain combines TRBV28 with TRBJ2-1; TRBD2 matches 15 bases. The CDR3 is 19 residues long. The V segment lost 3 bases and the J segment 8 bases; nucleotides outside the gene matches: 14. Per germline, CDR1 MDHEN and CDR2 SYDVKM. The CDR3 here is CASSLAGTSGRFGGDEQFF. Here the CDR3 DNA reads TGTGCCAGCAGTTTGGCGGGGACTAGCGGGAGGTTCGGTGGCGATGAGCAGTTCTTC.

V and J are TRBV19 and TRBJ2-7, with TRBD1 identical over 9 bases. V lost 7 bases and J lost 6; bases outside the gene matches: 10. This CDR3 spans 14 amino acids. Germline V gives CDR1 LNHDA, CDR2 SQIVND (reference sequence). CDR3 loop: CASIEVGTGCEQYF. The CDR3 DNA sequence: TGTGCCAGTATTGAAGTTGGGACAGGGTGCGAGCAGTACTTC.

CDR3 protein: CASSFVSSAQNEQFF. CDR3 DNA: TGCGCCAGCAGCTTTGTGTCTAGCGCGCAGAATGAGCAGTTCTTC. The J gene is TRBJ2-1, the V gene TRBV5-1; D might be TRBD2 (6 bases). CDR1 and CDR2 (germline): SGHRS, YFSETQ. The V end lost 2 bases, the J end lost 7 bases, and 16 bases lay between the germline ends. The CDR3 totals 15 residues.

This clone appeared once. The chain has TRBV6-5 and TRBJ1-5; 8 bases fit TRBD1. Germline assignment: CDR1 MNHEY and CDR2 SVGAGI. V dropped 6 bases and J dropped 6; count of bases not matched to a gene: 4. The CDR3 loop spans 13 amino acids. The CDR3 bases are TGTGCCAGCAGAGCGGACAGGGCTCAGCCCCAGCATTTT. Residues: CASRADRAQPQHF.

The J gene is TRBJ2-6, the V gene TRBV19; D unclear. The CDR3 spans 15 residues. Trimming cost V 10 bases and J 1 base, with 14 bases left between them. The germline V gene encodes CDR1 LNHDA and CDR2 SQIVND (reference sequence). CDR3 amino acids: CATKPRESGANVLTF. CDR3 sequence (DNA): TGTGCCACCAAGCCTAGGGAATCTGGGGCCAACGTCCTGACTTTC.

V and J are TRBV5-1 and TRBJ2-3; 10 nucleotides align to TRBD2. Germline lookup yields CDR1 SGHRS and CDR2 YFSETQ. Trimming took 4 bases from V and 4 from J; bases not matched to a gene: 3. This CDR3 is 14 amino acids long. The CDR3 DNA follows: TGCGCCAGCAGCCGGACTAGCGGTTCAGATACGCAGTATTTT. Protein sequence: CASSRTSGSDTQYF.

This clone was recorded a few times. The genes are TRBV5-5 and TRBJ2-2; TRBD1 matches 9 bases. Germline V gene sequence: CDR1 SGHKS, CDR2 YYEKEE (reference sequence). J lost 5 bases, V lost 4 bases, and 12 bases had no gene match. This CDR3 comprises 17 residues. The CDR3 DNA sequence: TGTGCCAGCAGCCGACTACCGGGACAGGGAAGAACCGGGGAGCTGTTTTTT. Amino acid sequence: CASSRLPGQGRTGELFF.

This clone was detected a few times. The V and J genes are TRBV5-4 and TRBJ2-2; the D is unclear. The CDR3 consists of 14 residues. V lost 0 bases to trimming and J lost 1 base, with 4 bases between them. Germline CDR1 SGHNT, CDR2 YYREEE (reference sequence). The CDR3 sequence is CASSLGRNTGELFF. CDR3 nucleotides: TGTGCCAGCAGCTTGGGACGGAACACCGGGGAGCTGTTTTTT.

On this clone itself: Possible read error: a much larger clone is one base away. The sample has other DNA sequences that encode this CDR3 too. The chain is built from TRBV28 and TRBJ2-1; no clear D. The CDR3 loop spans 11 amino acids. Trimming removed 7 bases from V and 2 bases from J, with 3 bases in between. Germline V lookup: CDR1 MDHEN, CDR2 SYDVKM. CDR3 region: CASTTYNEQFF. The CDR3 coding sequence is TGTGCCAGCACCACCTACAATGAGCAGTTCTTC.